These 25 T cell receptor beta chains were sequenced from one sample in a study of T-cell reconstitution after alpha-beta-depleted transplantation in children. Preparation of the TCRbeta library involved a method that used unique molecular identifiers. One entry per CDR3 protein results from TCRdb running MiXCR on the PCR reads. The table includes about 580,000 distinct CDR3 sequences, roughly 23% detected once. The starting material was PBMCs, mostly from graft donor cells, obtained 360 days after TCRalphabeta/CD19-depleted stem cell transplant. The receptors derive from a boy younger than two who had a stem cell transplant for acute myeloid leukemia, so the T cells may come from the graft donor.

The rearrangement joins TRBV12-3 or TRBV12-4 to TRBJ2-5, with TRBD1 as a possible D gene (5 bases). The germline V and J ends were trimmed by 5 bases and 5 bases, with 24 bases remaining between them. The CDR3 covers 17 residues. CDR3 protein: CASSRGQGRRPGETQYF. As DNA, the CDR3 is TGTGCCAGCAGTAGGGGTCAGGGTCGCCGACCTGGGGAGACCCAGTACTTC.

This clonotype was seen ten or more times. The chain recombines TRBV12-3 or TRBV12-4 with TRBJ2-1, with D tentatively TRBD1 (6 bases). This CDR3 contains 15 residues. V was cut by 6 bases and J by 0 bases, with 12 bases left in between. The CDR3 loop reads CASRNRASSYNEQFF. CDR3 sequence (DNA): TGTGCCAGCAGGAACAGGGCCTCCTCCTACAATGAGCAGTTCTTC.

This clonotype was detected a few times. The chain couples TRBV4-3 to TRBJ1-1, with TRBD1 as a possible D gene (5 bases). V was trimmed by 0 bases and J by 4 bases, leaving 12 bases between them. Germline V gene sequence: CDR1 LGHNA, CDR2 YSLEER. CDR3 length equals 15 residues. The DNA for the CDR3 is TGCGCCAGCAGCCAAGATGACAGATACGGCACTGAAGCTTTCTTT. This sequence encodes CASSQDDRYGTEAFF.

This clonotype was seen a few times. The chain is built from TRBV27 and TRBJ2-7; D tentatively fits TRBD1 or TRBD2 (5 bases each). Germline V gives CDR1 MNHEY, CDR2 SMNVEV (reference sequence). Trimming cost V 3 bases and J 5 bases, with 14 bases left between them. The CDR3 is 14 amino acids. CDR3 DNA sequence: TGTGCCAGCAGTTTGTTGGGACCCCCAAACGAGCAGTACGTC. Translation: CASSLLGPPNEQYV.

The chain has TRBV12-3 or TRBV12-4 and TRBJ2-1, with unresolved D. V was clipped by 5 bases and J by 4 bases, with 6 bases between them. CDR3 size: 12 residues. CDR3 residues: CASSDKYNEQFF. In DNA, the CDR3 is TGTGCCAGCAGTGACAAATACAATGAGCAGTTCTTC.

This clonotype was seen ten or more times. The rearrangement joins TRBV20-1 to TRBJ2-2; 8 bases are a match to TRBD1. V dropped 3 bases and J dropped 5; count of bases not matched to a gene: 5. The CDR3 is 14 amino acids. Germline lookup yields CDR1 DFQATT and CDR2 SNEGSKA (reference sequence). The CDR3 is CSARQGAMTGELFF. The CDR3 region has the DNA TGCAGTGCTAGGCAGGGGGCAATGACCGGGGAGCTGTTTTTT.

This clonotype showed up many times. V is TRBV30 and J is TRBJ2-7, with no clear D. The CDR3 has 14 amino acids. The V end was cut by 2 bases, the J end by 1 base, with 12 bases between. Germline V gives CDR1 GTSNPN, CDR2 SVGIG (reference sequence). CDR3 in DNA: TGTGCCTGGAGTAAGGCACTCACTTCCTACGAGCAGTACTTC. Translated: CAWSKALTSYEQYF.

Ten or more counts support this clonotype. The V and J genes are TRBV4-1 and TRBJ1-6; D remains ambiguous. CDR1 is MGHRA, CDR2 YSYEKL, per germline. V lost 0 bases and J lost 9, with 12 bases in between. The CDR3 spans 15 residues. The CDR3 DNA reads TGCGCCAGCAGCCAAGATTTGACACAGACTTCACCCCTCCACTTT. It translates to CASSQDLTQTSPLHF.

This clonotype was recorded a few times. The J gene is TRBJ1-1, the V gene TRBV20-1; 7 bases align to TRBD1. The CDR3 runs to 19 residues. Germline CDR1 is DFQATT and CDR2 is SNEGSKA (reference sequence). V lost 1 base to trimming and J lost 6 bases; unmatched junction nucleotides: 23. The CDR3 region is CSARAPGGPDPGKRAEAFF. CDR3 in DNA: TGCAGTGCTAGAGCTCCAGGGGGTCCGGATCCGGGGAAGAGGGCTGAAGCTTTCTTT.

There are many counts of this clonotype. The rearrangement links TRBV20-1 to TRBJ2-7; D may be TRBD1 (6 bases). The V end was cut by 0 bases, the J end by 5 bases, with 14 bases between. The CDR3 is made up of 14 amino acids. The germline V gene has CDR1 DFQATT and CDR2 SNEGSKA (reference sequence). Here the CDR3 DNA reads TGCAGTGCTAGAGATCGGGTCAGGGGTGACGAGCAGTACGTC. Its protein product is CSARDRVRGDEQYV.

The CDR3 protein is CACCSPDSNLYSNQPQHF. CDR3 coding DNA: TGTGCCTGCTGTTCCCCGGACAGTAACCTTTATAGCAATCAGCCCCAGCATTTT. V usage is TRBV2 and J usage is TRBJ1-5; TRBD1 is a possible D gene (6 bases). The CDR3 loop spans 18 amino acids. The germline V gene has CDR1 SNHLY and CDR2 FYNNEI. V was trimmed by 11 bases and J by 0 bases, leaving 26 bases between them.

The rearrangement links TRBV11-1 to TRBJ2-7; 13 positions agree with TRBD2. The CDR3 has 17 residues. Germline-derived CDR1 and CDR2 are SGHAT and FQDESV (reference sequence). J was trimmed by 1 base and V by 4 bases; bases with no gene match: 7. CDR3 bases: TGTGCCAGCAGCTCGACTAGCGGGGGGCTAAAGTCCTACGAGCAGTACTTC. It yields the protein CASSSTSGGLKSYEQYF. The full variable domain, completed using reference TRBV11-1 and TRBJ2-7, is EAEVAQSPRYKITEKSQAVAFWCDPISGHATLYWYRQILGQGPELLVQFQDESVVDDSQLPKDRFSAERLKGVDSTLKIQPAELGDSAMYLCASSSTSGGLKSYEQYFGPGTRLTVT.

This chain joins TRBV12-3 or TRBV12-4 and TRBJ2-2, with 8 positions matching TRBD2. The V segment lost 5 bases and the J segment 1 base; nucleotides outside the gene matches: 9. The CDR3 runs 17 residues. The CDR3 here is CASSQPRGGQNTGELFF. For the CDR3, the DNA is TGTGCCAGCAGTCAACCCCGGGGGGGCCAGAACACCGGGGAGCTGTTTTTT.

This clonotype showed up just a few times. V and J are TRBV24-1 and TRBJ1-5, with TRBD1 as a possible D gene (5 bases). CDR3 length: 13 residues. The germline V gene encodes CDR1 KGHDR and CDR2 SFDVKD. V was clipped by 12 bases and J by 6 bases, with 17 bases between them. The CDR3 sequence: CAPSGQGSQPQHF. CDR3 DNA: TGTGCCCCCTCGGGGCAGGGATCTCAGCCCCAGCATTTT.

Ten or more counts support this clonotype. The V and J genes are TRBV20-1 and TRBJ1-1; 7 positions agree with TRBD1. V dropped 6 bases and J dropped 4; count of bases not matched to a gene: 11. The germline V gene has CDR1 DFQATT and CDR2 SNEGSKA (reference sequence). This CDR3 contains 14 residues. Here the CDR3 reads CSATLDRAVTEAFF. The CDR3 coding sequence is TGCAGTGCGACCCTAGACAGGGCGGTCACTGAAGCTTTCTTT.

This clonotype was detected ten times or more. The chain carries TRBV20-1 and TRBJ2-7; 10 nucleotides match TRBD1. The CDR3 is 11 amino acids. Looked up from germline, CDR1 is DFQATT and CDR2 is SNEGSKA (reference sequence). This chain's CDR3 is CAWDRGYEQYV. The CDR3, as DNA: TGTGCGTGGGACAGGGGCTACGAGCAGTACGTC.

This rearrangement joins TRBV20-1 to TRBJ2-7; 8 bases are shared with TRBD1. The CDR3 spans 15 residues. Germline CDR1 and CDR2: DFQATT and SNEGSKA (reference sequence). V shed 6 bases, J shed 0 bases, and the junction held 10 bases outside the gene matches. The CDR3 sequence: CSAVGTGKFSYEQYF. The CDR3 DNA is TGCAGTGCCGTCGGGACAGGCAAGTTCTCCTACGAGCAGTACTTC.

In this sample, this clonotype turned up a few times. The CDR3, as DNA: TGTGCCAGCAGTTACGAGGGGAAAAACATTCAGTACTTC. Its protein product is CASSYEGKNIQYF. The chain is built from TRBV6-6 and TRBJ2-4; D assignment may be TRBD1 or TRBD2 (5 bases each). The CDR3 is made up of 13 amino acids. The V end was cut by 2 bases, the J end by 4 bases, with 6 bases between. Germline CDR1 MNHNY, CDR2 SVGAGI (reference sequence).

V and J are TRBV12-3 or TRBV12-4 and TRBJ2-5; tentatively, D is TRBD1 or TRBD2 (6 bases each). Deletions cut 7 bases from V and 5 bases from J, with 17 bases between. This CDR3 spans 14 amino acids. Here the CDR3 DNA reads TGTGCCAGCACCCAATTCGGGGGCTCGGAGACCCAGTACTTC. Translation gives CASTQFGGSETQYF.

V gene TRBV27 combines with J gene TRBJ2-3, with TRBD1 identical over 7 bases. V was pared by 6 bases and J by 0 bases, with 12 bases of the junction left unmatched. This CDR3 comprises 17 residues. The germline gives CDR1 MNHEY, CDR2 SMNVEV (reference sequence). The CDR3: CASRPWTGLLSTDTQYF. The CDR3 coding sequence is TGTGCCAGCAGACCCTGGACAGGTCTCCTTAGCACAGATACGCAGTATTTT.

CDR3 nucleotide sequence: TGTGCCAGCAGTTTAACGGGGGGCGCTGAAGCTTTCTTT. Its protein product is CASSLTGGAEAFF. The V and J genes are TRBV12-3 or TRBV12-4 and TRBJ1-1, with D perhaps matching TRBD1 (6 bases). Between the trimmed V and J ends, which lost 2 bases and 6 bases, there was a span of 10 bases. CDR3 length: 13 amino acids.

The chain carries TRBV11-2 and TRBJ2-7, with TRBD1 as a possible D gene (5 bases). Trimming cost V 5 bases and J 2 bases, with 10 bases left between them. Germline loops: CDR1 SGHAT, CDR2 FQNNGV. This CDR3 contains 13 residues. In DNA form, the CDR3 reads TGTGCCAGCAGCAGGGGCCCTCCCTACGAGCAGTACGTC. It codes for CASSRGPPYEQYV.

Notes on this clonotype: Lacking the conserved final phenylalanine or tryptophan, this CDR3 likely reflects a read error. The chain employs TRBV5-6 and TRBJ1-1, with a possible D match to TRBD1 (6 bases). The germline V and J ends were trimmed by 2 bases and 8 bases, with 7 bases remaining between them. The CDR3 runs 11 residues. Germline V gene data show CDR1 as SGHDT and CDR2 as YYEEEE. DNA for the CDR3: TGTGCCAGCAGCTTCGGACAGGAAGCTTTCATT. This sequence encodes CASSFGQEAFI.

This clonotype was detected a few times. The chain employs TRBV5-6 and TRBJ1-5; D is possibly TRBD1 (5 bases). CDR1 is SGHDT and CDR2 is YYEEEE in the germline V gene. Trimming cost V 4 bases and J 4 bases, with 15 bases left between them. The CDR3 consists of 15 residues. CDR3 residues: CASSSSGTANQPQHF. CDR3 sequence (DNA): TGTGCCAGCAGCAGCTCCGGGACGGCAAATCAGCCCCAGCATTTT.

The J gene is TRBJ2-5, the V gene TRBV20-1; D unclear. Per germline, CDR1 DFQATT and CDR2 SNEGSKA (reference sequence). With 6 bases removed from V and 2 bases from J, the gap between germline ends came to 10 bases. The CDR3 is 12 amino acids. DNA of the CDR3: TGCAGTGCCCTCGGGCGTCAAGAGACCCAGTACTTC. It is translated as CSALGRQETQYF.